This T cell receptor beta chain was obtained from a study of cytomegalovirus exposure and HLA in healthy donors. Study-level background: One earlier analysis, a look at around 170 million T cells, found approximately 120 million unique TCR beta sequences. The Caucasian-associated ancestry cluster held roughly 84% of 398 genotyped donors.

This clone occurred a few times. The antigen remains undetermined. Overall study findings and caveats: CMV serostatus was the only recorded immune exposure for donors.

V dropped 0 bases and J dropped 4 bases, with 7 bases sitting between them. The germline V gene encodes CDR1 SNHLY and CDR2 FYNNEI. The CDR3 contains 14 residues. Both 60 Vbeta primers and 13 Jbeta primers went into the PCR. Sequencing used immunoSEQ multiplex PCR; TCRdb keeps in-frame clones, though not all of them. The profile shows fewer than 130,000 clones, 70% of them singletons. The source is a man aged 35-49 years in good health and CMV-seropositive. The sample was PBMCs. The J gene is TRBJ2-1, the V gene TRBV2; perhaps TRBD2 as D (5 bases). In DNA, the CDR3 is TGTGCCAGCAGTGAAGCCGGAGGATACAATGAGCAGTTCTTC. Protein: CASSEAGGYNEQFF.